The sequence of this T cell receptor (beta chain) was determined in a study of blood T cell repertoires in COVID-19. Whole-study context: Samples taken during acute and convalescent COVID-19 were collected in the United States, Italy and Spain. Sources were T cells, B-cell-depleted T cells, or PBMCs; the material itself was cDNA or gDNA.

Germline CDR1 is SQVTM and CDR2 is ANQGSEA. V gave up 7 bases and J gave up 5 bases, with 19 bases separating them. The CDR3 is 14 amino acids. Per the original data handling: Researchers report that nucleated cell counts were estimated from reference gene primer amplification. TCRdb's table, derived via immunoSEQ multiplex PCR, lists solely in-frame clones and lacks some. That table furnishes V, J and clone size, whereas the DNA furnished D and trimming. The profile covers 250,000 to 300,000 clones, with around four fifths appearing a single time and approximately 6% taken by the ten largest. The chain carries TRBV29-1 and TRBJ2-3, with D possibly matching TRBD2 (6 bases). The origin of this receptor is a man aged 80 or over with acute or convalescent COVID-19. Sequencing was carried out using peripheral blood. Written as DNA, the CDR3 is TGCAGCGCTCGGGCGTTCTTGGAGGGAGATACGCAGTATTTT. It yields the protein CSARAFLEGDTQYF.